Listed here are 18 T cell receptor beta chains from one sample, sequenced in a study of blood T cell repertoires in COVID-19. The assay was immunoSEQ multiplex PCR, and TCRdb's table has in-frame clones only and misses some. The sample yields approximately 210,000 clones, around 92% seen once. Sequencing was done on a sample of peripheral blood. The receptors shown here come from a man under 40 with acute or convalescent COVID-19.

The V gene is TRBV2, the J gene TRBJ1-6, with 11 bases matching TRBD1. The germline gives CDR1 SNHLY, CDR2 FYNNEI. V lost 7 bases, J lost 8 bases, and 7 bases stayed unmatched. The CDR3 consists of 15 residues. The CDR3 spells CASKTDRGPDSPLHF. In nucleotides, the CDR3 is TGTGCCAGCAAGACGGACAGGGGGCCGGATTCACCCCTCCACTTT.

This sequence joins TRBV9 and TRBJ2-1; 8 nucleotides align to TRBD2. The CDR3 sequence is 15 residues long. After removal of 4 bases from V and 2 bases from J, the junction contained 5 bases not matched to a gene. Looked up from germline, CDR1 is SGDLS and CDR2 is YYNGEE. The CDR3 DNA follows: TGTGCCAGCAGCTTCCAGCGGGAGCCCTACAATGAGCAGTTCTTC. Its translation is CASSFQREPYNEQFF.

This chain links TRBV6-5 with TRBJ1-3; tentatively, D is TRBD1 (5 bases). CDR1 and CDR2 from the germline V gene are MNHEY and SVGAGI. CDR3 size: 14 residues. V gave up 9 bases and J gave up 0 bases, with 12 bases separating them. The CDR3 DNA is TGTGCCAGTACTGGGGCAGCCTCTGGAAACACCATATATTTT. Amino acids: CASTGAASGNTIYF.

This clone was seen just once. V usage is TRBV9 and J usage is TRBJ2-1, with 7 positions matching TRBD2. The length of the CDR3 is 14 residues. The germline CDR1 and CDR2 sequences are SGDLS and YYNGEE. The ends lost 6 bases at V and 8 bases at J; junction bases unmatched: 11. The CDR3 DNA sequence: TGTGCCAGCACTGTCGGCGGGAGTAGCTATGAGCAGTTCTTC. Translated, it gives CASTVGGSSYEQFF.

This clone was seen just once. J is TRBJ2-7 and V is TRBV12-3 or TRBV12-4; tentative D call: TRBD2 (5 bases). Deletions cut 6 bases from V and 1 base from J, with 10 bases between. The length of the CDR3 is 13 residues. CDR3 sequence (DNA): TGTGCCAGCAGGGACTTCACTTCCTACGAGCAGTACTTC. This sequence encodes CASRDFTSYEQYF.

The rearrangement uses TRBV14 and TRBJ1-1; possible D gene TRBD1, 6 bases. The CDR3 is made up of 15 amino acids. V lost 2 bases and J 1 base, leaving 11 bases between the germline ends. The germline gives CDR1 SGHDN, CDR2 FVKESK. CDR3 loop: CASSQLQGRNTEAFF. The CDR3 DNA is TGTGCCAGCAGCCAACTACAGGGCCGGAACACTGAAGCTTTCTTT.

This clone came up a few times. V gene TRBV9 combines with J gene TRBJ2-7; a possible D gene is TRBD1 (6 bases). The germline gives CDR1 SGDLS, CDR2 YYNGEE. Trimming cost V 0 bases and J 2 bases, with 12 bases left between them. The CDR3 covers 15 residues. This chain's CDR3 is CASSVGAGDPYEQYF. The CDR3 nucleotides are TGTGCCAGCAGCGTAGGGGCAGGGGACCCCTACGAGCAGTACTTC.

This clone was seen just once. The CDR3 sequence: CASSQADLPRGTQYF. CDR3 nucleotides: TGCGCCAGCAGCCAAGCAGACTTACCAAGGGGGACCCAGTACTTC. This chain links TRBV4-1 with TRBJ2-5, with TRBD1 as a possible D gene (5 bases). The germline V gene has CDR1 MGHRA and CDR2 YSYEKL. V was cut by 1 base and J by 7 bases, with 16 bases left in between. The CDR3 consists of 15 residues.

The chain is built from TRBV9 and TRBJ2-1, with D possibly TRBD2 on 7 matching bases. V was shortened by 0 bases and J by 7 bases, with 20 bases between the two germline ends. The germline V gene encodes CDR1 SGDLS and CDR2 YYNGEE. This CDR3 has 17 amino acids. The CDR3 DNA reads as TGTGCCAGCAGCGTAGGGGTTAGAGGGAGGGGGTCGAATGAGCAGTTCTTC. Translation gives CASSVGVRGRGSNEQFF.

This chain joins TRBV7-9 and TRBJ1-2, with TRBD1 as a possible D gene (6 bases). The V and J ends lost 8 bases and 3 bases respectively, with 13 bases between them. CDR1 SEHNR and CDR2 FQNEAQ come from the germline V gene (reference sequence). There are 13 residues in the CDR3. CDR3 nucleotide sequence: TGTGCCAGCCGCTCGGGGGGGCACTATGGCTACACCTTC. This gives the protein CASRSGGHYGYTF. Supplemented by reference TRBV7-9 and TRBJ1-2, the full variable domain reads DTGVSQNPRHKITKRGQNVTFRCDPISEHNRLYWYRQTLGQGPEFLTYFQNEAQLEKSRLLSDRFSAERPKGSFSTLEIQRTEQGDSAMYLCASRSGGHYGYTFGSGTRLTVV.

This chain uses TRBV3-1 (or the pseudogene TRBV3-2) with TRBJ2-7; the match to TRBD2 covers 9 bases. Looked up from germline, CDR1 is LGHDT and CDR2 is YNNKEL (reference sequence). The CDR3 covers 15 residues. V lost 1 base to trimming and J lost 2 bases; unmatched junction nucleotides: 3. The CDR3: CASSQVAGGPYEQYF. CDR3 coding DNA: TGTGCCAGCAGCCAAGTTGCGGGGGGGCCCTACGAGCAGTACTTC.

This clone appeared once. The chain joins TRBV27 to TRBJ2-2; the D is unclear. CDR1 MNHEY and CDR2 SMNVEV come from the germline V gene (reference sequence). The CDR3 runs 17 residues. The V gene lost 0 bases and the J gene lost 1 base, with 12 bases spanning the gap. DNA for the CDR3: TGTGCCAGCAGTTTATCGAGTTGGCGACTGAACACCGGGGAGCTGTTTTTT. It is translated as CASSLSSWRLNTGELFF.

The chain carries TRBV4-1 and TRBJ2-7; possibly TRBD1 for D (6 bases). V lost 4 bases to trimming and J lost 7 bases, with 17 bases between them. Germline V gives CDR1 MGHRA, CDR2 YSYEKL. The CDR3 totals 14 residues. CDR3 sequence: CASSPRDTPWEQYF. The CDR3 bases are TGCGCCAGCAGCCCTCGGGACACACCTTGGGAGCAGTACTTC.

The chain has TRBV5-1 and TRBJ2-1; 16 nucleotides agree with TRBD2. Germline V gene data show CDR1 as SGHRS and CDR2 as YFSETQ. V gave up 4 bases and J gave up 9 bases; unmatched junction bases: 4. The CDR3 spans 15 residues. The chain's CDR3 is CASSGTSGGAIEQFF. The CDR3 nucleotides read TGCGCCAGCAGCGGGACTAGCGGGGGGGCCATTGAGCAGTTCTTC.

The rearrangement uses TRBV12-3 or TRBV12-4 and TRBJ1-4, with a tentative D call TRBD1 (5 bases). This CDR3 region has 12 residues. V was cut by 6 bases and J by 10 bases, with 12 bases left in between. The DNA of the CDR3 is TGTGCCAGCAGCCCGACAGTAGGAAAACTGTTTTTT. Its protein is CASSPTVGKLFF.

This chain connects TRBV7-3 to TRBJ2-2; no definite D call. The CDR3 has 14 amino acids. Trimming removed 1 base from V and 3 bases from J, with 6 bases in between. Germline loops: CDR1 SGHTA, CDR2 FQGTGA. The CDR3 coding sequence is TGTGCCAGCAGCTTAAAGGAGTACACCGGGGAGCTGTTTTTT. It codes for CASSLKEYTGELFF.

The V gene is TRBV30, the J gene TRBJ2-1; 9 bases agree with TRBD1. Germline-derived CDR1 and CDR2 are GTSNPN and SVGIG (reference sequence). V lost 5 bases to trimming and J lost 2 bases; unmatched junction nucleotides: 13. The CDR3 is 17 amino acids. CDR3 amino acids: CAWDRDRASLPYNEQFF. DNA of the CDR3: TGTGCCTGGGACCGGGACAGGGCTTCCTTACCCTACAATGAGCAGTTCTTC.

V and J are TRBV28 and TRBJ2-6, with D possibly TRBD1 on 6 matching bases. The germline gives CDR1 MDHEN, CDR2 SYDVKM. With 8 bases removed from V and 4 bases from J, the gap between germline ends came to 15 bases. This CDR3 is 15 amino acids long. The CDR3 sequence: CASQPQGTGANVLTF. As DNA, the CDR3 is TGTGCCAGCCAGCCGCAGGGGACCGGGGCCAACGTCCTGACTTTC.